The clone carrying this TCR beta chain was found once. Its antigen is currently unknown. V lost 5 bases and J lost 0; bases outside the gene matches: 16. Germline CDR1 reads LGHNA; CDR2 reads YSLEER. This CDR3 is built from 20 residues. The source of the sample is a study of T cell responses to AZD1222 COVID-19 vaccine. Findings and limits, study-wide: Spike regions recognized by vaccine-associated CD4 TCRs spanned the protein, led by 160-218 and 743-854. Unmutated variant regions reportedly attract nearly half of all spike-specific TCRs. Elevations in Spike-specific TCR breadth and depth followed administration of two AZD1222 doses.

Sequencing was performed with immunoSEQ multiplex PCR; in TCRdb, only in-frame clones are kept and a portion is missing. The sample consists of over 95,000 clones, approximately 84% of them appearing once. The chain carries TRBV4-3 and TRBJ2-6, with 7 bases that match TRBD1. Material: peripheral blood, obtained 28 days after the second AZD1222 dose. The TCR comes from an adult who received the AZD1222 COVID-19 vaccine. This chain's CDR3 is CASSGSIPRGLGSGANVLTF. The CDR3, as DNA: TGCGCCAGCAGCGGAAGTATCCCAAGGGGGCTAGGCTCTGGGGCCAACGTCCTGACTTTC.